Reported below is one TCR beta chain. Its antigen is currently not known. Base qualities are missing; no much larger clone stands one base away. The immunoSEQ Assay, a bias-controlled multiplex PCR, was used to amplify TCRbeta CDR3 regions from genomic DNA. The study's own analysis went as follows. Within the assay, amplification of reference gene primers was used to estimate how many nucleated cells each sample contained. To quantify the absolute abundance of each unique TCRbeta CDR3 rearrangement, sequence reads were collapsed and filtered. For each sample, productive Simpson clonality was calculated by taking the square root of Simpson's diversity index across productive rearrangements. TCRdb retrieved this table from immuneACCESS and kept in-frame rearrangements only. Not all clones are present; in checked studies, unresolved V genes account for under half, and no reason is known for the remainder. For V, J and clone size, that table is used; D and trimming come from the DNA. This sample lists about 220,000 clones; 75% to 85% were detected once. The ten top clones hold roughly a tenth of the sample.

Collaborating institutions collected whole blood in K2EDTA tubes following their own protocols. Collaborator samples were shipped for TCRbeta analysis as frozen whole blood, isolated PBMCs, or DNA extracted from either sample type. The data belong to a study of blood T cell repertoires in COVID-19 (dated by TCRdb to the early 2020s). Regarding the study in general: Collaborator samples came from the United States, Italy and Spain and covered acute and convalescent phases of COVID-19. Samples came from the ongoing ImmuneRACE study (first 160 participants) plus 1,254 subjects from 6 global collaborators. The prospective study material was composed of cDNA or gDNA derived from T cells, B-cell-depleted T cells, or PBMCs. Deeply sampled blood TCRbeta repertoires from subjects exposed to, actively infected with, or recovered from COVID-19 were included in the dataset. A freely available public database, intended as a resource for researchers studying the immune response to SARS-CoV-2, is where the repertoires were released. Nearly every sample came with metadata listing a de-identified subject ID, COVID-19 status, age in years and sex. Where HLA class I and class II types were available, the types were taken from metadata supplied by the sample provider, not from assay-based typing.

Summary of the overall study and its limitations: The quantity of clinical and demographic metadata differed by source and by participant and was supplied without curation.

The CDR1 and CDR2 encoded by the germline V gene (reference sequence) are LNHDA and SQIVND. Measured from the cysteine to the phenylalanine, the CDR3 is 13 residues long. Just the 39-base CDR3 DNA is kept, in frame starting at base 1. The junction shows trimming of 5 bases on V and 3 bases on J, and the gene matches do not reach 3 bases of it. Sequenced input: peripheral blood. The receptor was isolated from a man aged 45-65 years with active or convalescent COVID-19. The chain employs TRBV19 and TRBJ2-7; TRBD2 aligns with 8 central bases. Read as DNA, the sequence is TGTGCCAGTAGTTCGGGACTAGACTACGAGCAGTACTTC. It specifies CASSSGLDYEQYF.